This T cell receptor (beta chain) was captured by sequencing in a study of shared T cell receptors in the human thymus. The data were produced by immunoSEQ multiplex PCR, yet TCRdb's version contains in-frame clones alone and is incomplete. The sample shows about 540,000 clones, around 78% of them seen only once. The ends lost 0 bases at V and 7 bases at J; junction bases unmatched: 9. CDR1 and CDR2 from the germline V gene are LNHNV and YYDKDF (reference sequence). This CDR3 has 16 amino acids. The sample was also linked to a second study, of human thymus T cells.

The origin of this receptor is a boy under two years old with a congenital heart defect. Sequenced input: thymocytes. The genes are TRBV15 and TRBJ2-7, with 10 nucleotides matching TRBD1. CDR3: CATSRDHRDRGGEQYF. The CDR3 bases are TGTGCCACCAGCAGAGATCACAGGGACAGGGGTGGAGAGCAGTACTTC.